This T cell receptor (beta chain) was recorded in a study of T cell changes during pregnancy in multiple sclerosis. The table came from immunoSEQ multiplex PCR; TCRdb's copy has only in-frame clones and leaves some out. The profile shows about 39,000 clones, about 94% of them singletons. This clone was observed once. This receptor was taken from a female donor with multiple sclerosis, enrolled in a pregnancy study. The sequenced sample was peripheral blood, obtained in the third trimester of pregnancy.

The CDR3 protein is CASSLEPPGEQYF. The CDR3, as DNA: TGTGCCAGCAGTTTAGAGCCTCCGGGCGAGCAGTACTTC. The rearrangement joins TRBV27 to TRBJ2-7; D is unclear. This CDR3 contains 13 residues. Per the germline V gene, CDR1 is MNHEY and CDR2 is SMNVEV (reference sequence). Deletions cut 2 bases from V and 6 bases from J, with 11 bases between.